The 8 T cell receptor beta chains below come from one sample, sequenced in a study of cytomegalovirus exposure and HLA in healthy donors. The PCR had 60 Vbeta and 13 Jbeta primers. Clones were sequenced by immunoSEQ multiplex PCR, and TCRdb holds only the in-frame ones, with some missing. The table records 150,000 to 200,000 clones, approximately 86% of them present only once. The specimen sequenced was PBMCs. These TCRs come from a woman aged 18-30 years in good health and CMV-seronegative.

This chain connects TRBV5-8 to TRBJ2-2, with TRBD1 as a possible D gene (6 bases). The V end was cut by 4 bases, the J end by 6 bases, with 16 bases between. The CDR3 length is 15 residues. Germline loops: CDR1 SGHTS, CDR2 YDEGEE. CDR3 region: CASSREGGRAGELFF. The DNA of the CDR3 is TGTGCCAGCAGCCGGGAAGGGGGAAGAGCCGGGGAGCTGTTTTTT.

This chain connects TRBV21-1 to TRBJ1-2; TRBD1 was called by the table and not checked on the DNA. TRBV21-1 is assigned pseudogene status. This CDR3 has 15 residues. The CDR3 nucleotides are TGTGCCAGCAGCAAAGGGGACAGGGTGTCCTATGGCTACACCTTC. Translated: CASSKGDRVSYGYTF.

This clone turned up a few times. The V gene is TRBV6-5, the J gene TRBJ2-7, with 7 bases that match TRBD1. The length of the CDR3 is 13 residues. Germline V lookup: CDR1 MNHEY, CDR2 SVGAGI. V gave up 2 bases and J gave up 10 bases; unmatched junction bases: 8. CDR3: CASSYQTDRVQYF. CDR3 in DNA: TGTGCCAGCAGTTACCAAACCGACAGGGTTCAGTACTTC.

The chain uses TRBV7-6 and TRBJ1-1, with a possible D match to TRBD1 (5 bases). The CDR3 consists of 13 residues. The V end was cut by 2 bases, the J end by 4 bases, with 8 bases between. Germline lookup yields CDR1 SGHVS and CDR2 FNYEAQ. As DNA, the CDR3 is TGTGCCAGCAGCTTATACCAGGGCACTGAAGCTTTCTTT. Translated: CASSLYQGTEAFF.

By sample share, this clone is medium-sized. This chain connects TRBV30 to TRBJ1-3, with D uncertain. CDR1 and CDR2 (germline): GTSNPN, SVGIG (reference sequence). V dropped 0 bases and J dropped 2 bases, with 8 bases sitting between them. The CDR3 loop spans 14 amino acids. The CDR3 here is CAWSVERAGNTIYF. CDR3 DNA sequence: TGTGCCTGGAGTGTGGAGAGGGCTGGAAACACCATATATTTT.

V usage is TRBV5-1 and J usage is TRBJ2-7; 13 positions agree with TRBD2. The CDR3 totals 18 residues. Germline CDR1 and CDR2: SGHRS and YFSETQ. After removal of 3 bases from V and 0 bases from J, the junction contained 9 bases not matched to a gene. The CDR3 sequence is CASSWPGTSGKTSYEQYF. The CDR3 nucleotides read TGCGCCAGCAGCTGGCCCGGGACTAGCGGGAAGACCTCCTACGAGCAGTACTTC.

The rearrangement joins TRBV5-5 to TRBJ1-1; 9 bases align to TRBD1. The CDR3 extends over 15 amino acids. J was trimmed by 7 bases and V by 0 bases; bases with no gene match: 7. The germline V gene encodes CDR1 SGHKS and CDR2 YYEKEE (reference sequence). The CDR3, as DNA: TGTGCCAGCAGCTTGGAAGGGACAGGGCAGATTGAAGCTTTCTTT. This encodes CASSLEGTGQIEAFF. The full variable domain, completed using reference TRBV5-5 and TRBJ1-1, is DAGVTQSPTHLIKTRGQQVTLRCSPISGHKSVSWYQQVLGQGPQFIFQYYEKEERGRGNFPDRFSARQFPNYSSELNVNALLLGDSALYLCASSLEGTGQIEAFFGQGTRLTVV.

CDR3 amino acids: CASSYDNGRAGYEQYF. The CDR3 coding sequence is TGTGCCAGCAGTTACGACAACGGGAGGGCCGGGTACGAGCAGTACTTC. This chain links TRBV6-5 with TRBJ2-7, with 8 bases matching TRBD2. The CDR3 length is 16 residues. CDR1 is MNHEY, CDR2 SVGAGI, per germline. Losses at the gene ends were 2 bases for V and 4 bases for J; bases not matched to a gene: 10.